Below, 13 T cell receptor beta chains from the same sample are listed, as sequenced in a study of T cell repertoires in cytomegalovirus infection (dated by TCRdb to between 2018 and 2021). Their specific antigens are unknown. The treatment or condition label, as the study defines it: in vitro stimulation with specific CMV peptide epitopes to enrich CMV-specific T cells. The reads were generated on an Illumina HiSeq 1500. In-frame beta chains were kept once TCRdb had trimmed the public reads at Q25 with fastp and called clones with MiXCR. Rows with one shared CDR3 protein collapse into an entry with the most common genes and DNA. In all, the sample holds some 500,000 distinct CDR3 sequences, and around 35% of those were seen once. The ten most abundant clones make up roughly a sixth of the sample. The sequencing used cultured PBMCs, collected from culture after CMV antigen stimulation. The origin of the receptors is a human donor in good health (CMV status not recorded). Some clones in this sample may be carry-over from other donors' samples.

The chain recombines TRBV4-3 with TRBJ2-7, with 10 bases matching TRBD2. The V segment lost 6 bases and the J segment 7 bases; nucleotides outside the gene matches: 12. Germline-derived CDR1 and CDR2 are LGHNA and YSLEER. CDR3 length: 15 amino acids. The DNA of the CDR3 is TGCGCCAGCAGTCAACTAGCGGGACAAGTTTGGGAGCAGTACTTC. Encoded protein: CASSQLAGQVWEQYF.

The chain employs TRBV29-1 and TRBJ2-7; the D is unclear. The CDR3 is 12 residues long. Per the germline V gene, CDR1 is SQVTM and CDR2 is ANQGSEA. V gave up 7 bases and J gave up 2 bases, with 12 bases separating them. The CDR3 protein is CSAATDTYEQYF. The CDR3 nucleotides read TGCAGCGCTGCTACAGACACCTACGAGCAGTACTTC.

Many counts were recorded for this clonotype. The chain links TRBV7-9 to TRBJ1-2, with D hard to call. Germline assignment: CDR1 SEHNR and CDR2 FQNEAQ (reference sequence). Trimming took off 1 base at V and 4 bases at J, with 7 bases between the two ends. CDR3 length equals 13 residues. The CDR3 here is CASSLEVTYGYTF. Written as DNA, the CDR3 is TGTGCCAGCAGCTTAGAGGTCACCTATGGCTACACCTTC. Full variable domain (remainder filled in from reference TRBV7-9 and TRBJ1-2): DTGVSQNPRHKITKRGQNVTFRCDPISEHNRLYWYRQTLGQGPEFLTYFQNEAQLEKSRLLSDRFSAERPKGSFSTLEIQRTEQGDSAMYLCASSLEVTYGYTFGSGTRLTVV.

This clonotype has at least ten counts. This chain connects TRBV27 to TRBJ2-1, with D tentatively TRBD1 (5 bases). This CDR3 is built from 14 residues. The V gene lost 6 bases and the J gene lost 6 bases, with 15 bases spanning the gap. Germline values: CDR1 MNHEY, CDR2 SMNVEV (reference sequence). CDR3 nucleotides: TGTGCCAGCAGACCCGGACAACTCCCCAATGAGCAGTTCTTC. It encodes CASRPGQLPNEQFF.

CDR3 coding DNA: TGTGCCAGCAGTTGGACAGATTACGAGCAGTACTTC. Its translation is CASSWTDYEQYF. The V and J genes are TRBV6-2 or TRBV6-3 and TRBJ2-7; possible D gene TRBD1, 6 bases. The V end lost 4 bases, the J end lost 4 bases, and 8 bases lay between the germline ends. This CDR3 region has 12 residues. Germline CDR1 reads MNHEY; CDR2 reads SVGEGT.

This clonotype has more than one count but fewer than ten. The V and J genes are TRBV7-9 and TRBJ2-2, with D possibly being TRBD1 (5 bases). The CDR3 loop spans 14 amino acids. CDR1 is SEHNR and CDR2 is FQNEAQ in the germline V gene (reference sequence). Trimming removed 6 bases at V and 3 bases at J, with 11 bases between. CDR3 loop: CASSLGVYTGELFF. CDR3 coding DNA: TGTGCCAGCAGTCTAGGGGTATACACCGGGGAGCTGTTTTTT.

This clonotype was seen only a few times. V gene TRBV7-6 combines with J gene TRBJ2-7; D possibly corresponds to TRBD2 (5 bases). Germline V gene lookup returns CDR1 SGHVS and CDR2 FNYEAQ. The CDR3 has 14 residues. V was shortened by 0 bases and J by 3 bases, with 9 bases between the two germline ends. Here the CDR3 DNA reads TGTGCCAGCAGCTTAGCGCATCGGGACTACGAGCAGTACTTC. It translates to CASSLAHRDYEQYF.

This clonotype was counted a few times. The chain uses TRBV7-1 and TRBJ2-4; no firm D call. TRBV7-1 belongs to the ORF category, with a function that is uncertain. There are 14 residues in the CDR3. Trimming stripped 5 bases from V and 6 bases from J, with 14 bases between. The CDR3 sequence: CASSQAMGGNIQYF. The CDR3 nucleotides are TGTGCCAGCAGCCAAGCCATGGGCGGAAACATTCAGTACTTC.

This clonotype has at least ten counts. The V call is TRBV7-2, the J call TRBJ1-5; D is uncertain. The CDR3 spans 12 residues. The V end was cut by 4 bases, the J end by 6 bases, with 7 bases between. The germline CDR1 and CDR2 sequences are SGHTA and FQGNSA. Here the CDR3 reads CASSSDGQPQHF. The CDR3 nucleotides are TGTGCCAGCAGCTCCGATGGTCAGCCCCAGCATTTT.

This clonotype was recorded at least ten times. The CDR3 bases are TGTGCCAGCAGTGAGGTTCGGGGACAGGGGGCGAATCAGCCCCAGCATTTT. Amino acids: CASSEVRGQGANQPQHF. The chain carries TRBV12-3 or TRBV12-4 and TRBJ1-5; 12 nucleotides align to TRBD1. The CDR3 length is 17 residues. V dropped 5 bases and J dropped 4; count of bases not matched to a gene: 9.

V is TRBV4-1 and J is TRBJ2-2; perhaps TRBD2 as D (6 bases). The CDR3 runs to 15 residues. Between the trimmed V and J ends, which lost 0 bases and 6 bases, there was a span of 11 bases. Per the germline V gene, CDR1 is MGHRA and CDR2 is YSYEKL. As DNA, the CDR3 is TGCGCCAGCAGCCAAGAAACGGGAGTGGCCGGGGAGCTGTTTTTT. It is translated as CASSQETGVAGELFF.

The chain combines TRBV25-1 with TRBJ2-2; tentatively, D is TRBD1 (6 bases). The CDR3 loop spans 16 amino acids. V lost 3 bases and J 3 bases, leaving 14 bases between the germline ends. CDR1 is MGHDK and CDR2 is SYGVNS in the germline V gene. The CDR3 protein is CASSEGRQADTGELFF. In DNA, the CDR3 is TGTGCCAGCAGTGAGGGTAGACAGGCCGACACCGGGGAGCTGTTTTTT.

The gene calls are TRBV6-2 or TRBV6-3 and TRBJ2-7; TRBD1 might be the D (6 bases). Per the germline V gene, CDR1 is MNHEY and CDR2 is SVGEGT. Trimming removed 5 bases at V and 5 bases at J, with 16 bases between. The CDR3 totals 14 residues. The DNA of the CDR3 is TGTGCCAGCAGTACCCCAGGACAGATAAACGAGCAGTACGTC. This encodes CASSTPGQINEQYV.